This T cell receptor beta chain was found in a study of T-cell memory formation after mild COVID-19. At the level of the study: Among the donors, TCR clusters were largely specific to each donor. Regarding the study as a whole: The study detected some responding clones in pre-infection memory, suggesting cross-reactive memory joined. Contracting clones, day 15 to 85, had balanced CD4/CD8, and later expanders favored CD4+.

Germline CDR1 is SNHLY and CDR2 is FYNNEI. CDR3 length: 13 amino acids. The V and J ends lost 9 bases and 2 bases respectively, with 12 bases between them. Researchers used 5'RACE with constant-segment primers to make TCR alpha and TCR beta cDNA libraries that carry sample barcodes and UMIs. MiXCR, applied by TCRdb to the 5' RACE reads, yields one record per CDR3 protein. Of about 390,000 distinct CDR3 sequences in the sample, 16% were seen once. For this clonotype: Its antigen is currently unknown.

The chain uses TRBV2 and TRBJ2-3; D gene unclear. Sequenced material: PBMCs or a T cell subset sorted from them (not recorded which). The TCR was taken from a young man who had mild COVID-19 (a few samples of this study predate the infection). Cell type and time point are not known. The CDR3 here is CARTQVDTDTQYF. The CDR3 nucleotides read TGTGCCAGAACGCAGGTTGACACAGATACGCAGTATTTT. Using reference TRBV2 and TRBJ2-3 for the parts outside the CDR3, the full variable domain is EPEVTQTPSHQVTQMGQEVILRCVPISNHLYFYWYRQILGQKVEFLVSFYNNEISEKSEIFDDQFSVERPDGSNFTLKIRSTKLEDSAMYFCARTQVDTDTQYFGPGTRLTVL.